This T cell receptor (beta chain) was obtained from a study of cytomegalovirus exposure and HLA in healthy donors. As for the study in general: Sequencing of some 190 million T cells in an earlier analysis found around 120 million unique TCR beta sequences.

Donors had nominal health at sampling but likely had unrecorded immune exposures. Study-wide results and caveats: Later analysis identified several of the most significant clusters that appeared linked to common viral pathogens. Later work associated roughly 17,000 TCR beta sequences with HLA alleles at 0.05 false discovery rate.

Points on this clone: Its matching antigen is unknown.

The PCR employed 60 Vbeta primers together with 13 Jbeta primers. Only in-frame clones appear in the TCRdb table, and some are missing; sequencing was by immunoSEQ multiplex PCR. The table records about 150,000 clones, approximately 81% of them present only once. Sequenced sample: PBMCs. This TCR was sampled from a woman in her late teens or twenties in good health and CMV-seronegative.

The CDR3: CASSIGGLHNSPLHF. The CDR3 DNA reads TGTGCCAGTAGTATAGGGGGCCTTCATAATTCACCCCTCCACTTT. V gene TRBV19 combines with J gene TRBJ1-6; a possible D gene is TRBD1 (5 bases). Between the trimmed V and J ends, which lost 1 base and 5 bases, there was a span of 9 bases. CDR1 is LNHDA, CDR2 SQIVND, per germline (reference sequence). CDR3 length: 15 amino acids.